These 18 T cell receptor beta chains originate from one sample sequenced in a study of T cells in Graves' hyperthyroidism and ophthalmopathy. There were TCR beta CDR3 regions amplified from RNA transcripts. HTBI primers were used for first-round RT-PCR of the TCR CDR3. TCRdb reanalysed the multiplex PCR reads using MiXCR and keeps one entry per CDR3 protein. The profile shows more than 350,000 distinct CDR3 sequences, around 14% of them singletons. Material: blood. These receptors were taken from a woman in her 30s with Graves' hyperthyroidism.

The J gene is TRBJ2-1, the V gene TRBV3-1; no reliable D call. Germline V lookup: CDR1 LGHDT, CDR2 YNNKEL (reference sequence). Trimming stripped 4 bases from V and 5 bases from J, with 18 bases between. The CDR3 is made up of 16 amino acids. The DNA for the CDR3 is TGTGCCAGCAGCCCCCTCTCTAGGTTGGGGAACAATGAGCAGTTCTTC. It codes for CASSPLSRLGNNEQFF.

This clonotype was recorded a few times. J is TRBJ2-4 and V is TRBV20-1; TRBD2 aligns across 11 bases. V dropped 0 bases and J dropped 6; count of bases not matched to a gene: 10. Germline V gene data show CDR1 as DFQATT and CDR2 as SNEGSKA (reference sequence). The CDR3 is made up of 17 amino acids. DNA for the CDR3: TGCAGTGCTAGAGATCGGCTAGCGGGAGGTCCGGGAAACATTCAGTACTTC. The encoded protein is CSARDRLAGGPGNIQYF.

This clonotype was recorded at least ten times. The chain recombines TRBV3-1 with TRBJ1-4; D is possibly TRBD1 (6 bases). The CDR3 sequence is 15 residues long. The ends were cut back, 4 bases at V and 0 bases at J, with 9 bases in the middle. Germline CDR1 and CDR2: LGHDT and YNNKEL (reference sequence). The CDR3 is CASSRGTPTNEKLFF. Here the CDR3 DNA reads TGTGCCAGCAGCCGAGGGACACCAACTAATGAAAAACTGTTTTTT.

This clonotype was counted many times. This chain uses TRBV27 with TRBJ2-7; D might be TRBD1 or TRBD2, each matching 5 bases. Germline assignment: CDR1 MNHEY and CDR2 SMNVEV (reference sequence). The CDR3 covers 11 residues. Trimming pared 3 bases from V and 7 bases from J, leaving 7 bases between. CDR3 sequence reads: CASSLWGEQYF. The CDR3 bases are TGTGCCAGCAGTTTGTGGGGGGAGCAGTACTTC.

J is TRBJ2-2 and V is TRBV5-5; D is unresolved. V gave up 0 bases and J gave up 0 bases, with 9 bases separating them. CDR1 and CDR2 (germline): SGHKS, YYEKEE (reference sequence). The CDR3 is 16 residues long. CDR3 sequence: CASSLGHPANTGELFF. In nucleotides, the CDR3 is TGTGCCAGCAGCTTGGGGCATCCAGCGAACACCGGGGAGCTGTTTTTT.

This clonotype was seen at least ten times. This chain uses TRBV5-1 with TRBJ2-2; unclear D gene. The CDR3 spans 14 residues. Trimming cost V 3 bases and J 2 bases, with 8 bases left between them. CDR1 is SGHRS, CDR2 YFSETQ, per germline. The CDR3 region has the DNA TGCGCCAGCAGCTATGCAGTTAACACCGGGGAGCTGTTTTTT. Translating it yields CASSYAVNTGELFF. Looking up the rest from reference TRBV5-1 and TRBJ2-2 gives the full variable domain: KAGVTQTPRYLIKTRGQQVTLSCSPISGHRSVSWYQQTPGQGLQFLFEYFSETQRNKGNFPGRFSGRQFSNSRSEMNVSTLELGDSALYLCASSYAVNTGELFFGEGSRLTVL.

This sequence joins TRBV19 and TRBJ2-1; 10 nucleotides agree with TRBD2. The CDR3 loop spans 15 amino acids. With V trimmed by 2 bases and J by 6 bases, 4 bases remained unmatched. Per germline, CDR1 LNHDA and CDR2 SQIVND (reference sequence). Written as DNA, the CDR3 is TGTGCCAGTAGTATACGGAGACTAGCGGGCAATGAGCAGTTCTTC. Encoded protein: CASSIRRLAGNEQFF.

This clonotype was seen a handful of times. The chain combines TRBV7-9 with TRBJ2-5; 9 positions match TRBD1. There are 14 residues in the CDR3. With 4 bases clipped from V and 4 bases from J, the junction kept 4 bases outside the gene matches. CDR1 is SEHNR, CDR2 FQNEAQ, per germline (reference sequence). CDR3 DNA sequence: TGTGCCAGCAGCTCAATGACAGGGGGAGAGACCCAGTACTTC. Protein: CASSSMTGGETQYF.

The rearrangement links TRBV9 to TRBJ1-1, with 9 nucleotides matching TRBD1. The CDR3 spans 17 residues. Germline CDR1 reads SGDLS; CDR2 reads YYNGEE. With 0 bases clipped from V and 3 bases from J, the junction kept 9 bases outside the gene matches. The CDR3 is CASSVGTGDPRDTEAFF. As DNA, the CDR3 is TGTGCCAGCAGCGTAGGGACAGGGGATCCCCGGGACACTGAAGCTTTCTTT.

The rearrangement uses TRBV7-2 and TRBJ2-1, with a tentative D call TRBD2 (5 bases). Trimming shortened V by 5 bases and J by 1 base, and 15 bases separated the two germline ends. Germline lookup yields CDR1 SGHTA and CDR2 FQGNSA. The CDR3 is 16 residues long. The CDR3: CASSPLAAGSYNEQFF. CDR3 bases: TGTGCCAGCAGCCCCCTTGCTGCGGGTTCCTACAATGAGCAGTTCTTC.

In its sample, this clonotype was seen many times. The chain employs TRBV3-1 and TRBJ1-4, with a possible D match to TRBD1 (6 bases). Trimming pared 4 bases from V and 0 bases from J, leaving 12 bases between. Per the germline V gene, CDR1 is LGHDT and CDR2 is YNNKEL (reference sequence). The CDR3 runs to 16 residues. Here the CDR3 reads CASSPWTASTNEKLFF. The CDR3 DNA reads as TGTGCCAGCAGCCCCTGGACAGCCTCAACTAATGAAAAACTGTTTTTT. Based on the CDR3 plus reference TRBV3-1 and TRBJ1-4, the full variable domain is DTAVSQTPKYLVTQMGNDKSIKCEQNLGHDTMYWYKQDSKKFLKIMFSYNNKELIINETVPNRFSPKSPDKAHLNLHINSLELGDSAVYFCASSPWTASTNEKLFFGSGTQLSVL.

This clonotype showed up just a few times. V gene TRBV6-2 or TRBV6-3 combines with J gene TRBJ2-7; 7 bases match TRBD2. Germline loops: CDR1 MNHEY, CDR2 SVGEGT. The CDR3 is 15 residues long. V shed 5 bases, J shed 5 bases, and the junction held 12 bases outside the gene matches. The CDR3 DNA reads TGTGCCAGCAGTCACAGTGTCGGGAGGTGGGACGAGCAGTACTTC. Amino acids: CASSHSVGRWDEQYF.

This clonotype was found a few times. The chain combines TRBV9 with TRBJ2-4; TRBD2 aligns across 8 bases. Germline CDR1 reads SGDLS; CDR2 reads YYNGEE. With V trimmed by 4 bases and J by 7 bases, 10 bases remained unmatched. CDR3 length: 15 residues. The CDR3 reads CASSSGGGSGNIQYF. The CDR3 DNA is TGTGCCAGCAGCTCAGGCGGGGGGAGCGGGAACATTCAGTACTTC.

The chain has TRBV29-1 and TRBJ2-7; D is uncertain. V lost 7 bases, J lost 0 bases, and 16 bases lay in between. Looked up from germline, CDR1 is SQVTM and CDR2 is ANQGSEA. This CDR3 comprises 14 residues. Here the CDR3 DNA reads TGCAGCGCCAAGAAGGTCGTCAGCTCCTACGAGCAGTACTTC. Translating it yields CSAKKVVSSYEQYF.

A note on this clonotype: At one of its ends the junction is not consistent with the germline gene, which may arise from a read error. This chain connects TRBV5-8 to TRBJ1-2, with D tentatively TRBD1 (6 bases). This CDR3 has 13 amino acids. Germline assignment: CDR1 SGHTS and CDR2 YDEGEE. The CDR3 sequence is CAGSRQVSYGYTF. The CDR3 DNA reads TGTGCCGGCAGCCGACAGGTTTCCTATGGCTACACCTTC.

The V and J genes are TRBV5-6 and TRBJ2-2; TRBD1 aligns across 9 bases. Trimming removed 2 bases from V and 6 bases from J; junction bases left unmatched: 8. Germline V gene data show CDR1 as SGHDT and CDR2 as YYEEEE. The CDR3 length is 16 residues. CDR3 DNA: TGTGCCAGCAGCTTCAGAGGGACAGGGAATTCCGGGGAGCTGTTTTTT. It encodes CASSFRGTGNSGELFF.

Turning to this clonotype: A read error may explain this, as a much larger clone is one base away. The chain joins TRBV6-1 to TRBJ2-1, with D perhaps matching TRBD2 (5 bases). There are 13 residues in the CDR3. V was clipped by 4 bases and J by 10 bases, with 14 bases between them. The V gene's germline CDR1 is MNHNS and CDR2 SASEGT. The CDR3 reads CASSGLRSAEQFF. The CDR3 nucleotides read TGTGCCAGCAGTGGACTACGTAGTGCCGAGCAGTTCTTC.

There are many counts of this clonotype. CDR3 loop: CSVDDYLKINEQFF. The CDR3 DNA follows: TGCAGCGTTGACGACTACCTTAAGATCAATGAGCAGTTCTTC. The chain combines TRBV29-1 with TRBJ2-1; possible D gene TRBD2, 5 bases. Trimming shortened V by 3 bases and J by 6 bases, and 15 bases separated the two germline ends. The CDR3 loop spans 14 amino acids. CDR1 and CDR2 (germline): SQVTM, ANQGSEA.